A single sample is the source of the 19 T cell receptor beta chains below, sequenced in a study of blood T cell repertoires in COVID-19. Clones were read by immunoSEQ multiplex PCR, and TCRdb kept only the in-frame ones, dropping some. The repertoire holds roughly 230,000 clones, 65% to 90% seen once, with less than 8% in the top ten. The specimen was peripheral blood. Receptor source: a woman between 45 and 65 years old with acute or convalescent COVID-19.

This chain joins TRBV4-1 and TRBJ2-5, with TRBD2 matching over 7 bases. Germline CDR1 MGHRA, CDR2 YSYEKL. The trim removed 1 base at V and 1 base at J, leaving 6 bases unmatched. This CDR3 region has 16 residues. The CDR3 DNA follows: TGCGCCAGCAGCCAAGGTGGGGGGGATACCCAAGAGACCCAGTACTTC. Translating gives CASSQGGGDTQETQYF.

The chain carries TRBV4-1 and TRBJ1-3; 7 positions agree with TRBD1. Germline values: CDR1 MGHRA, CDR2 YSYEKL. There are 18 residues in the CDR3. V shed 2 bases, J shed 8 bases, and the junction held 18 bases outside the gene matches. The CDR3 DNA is TGCGCCAGCAGCCAACCCCGAGGAGGGGGCTTCGTCAGGGACACCATATATTTT. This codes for CASSQPRGGGFVRDTIYF.

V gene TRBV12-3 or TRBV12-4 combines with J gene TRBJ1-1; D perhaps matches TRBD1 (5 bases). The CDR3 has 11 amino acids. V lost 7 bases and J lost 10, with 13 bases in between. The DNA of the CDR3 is TGTGCCAGCACCACCGGGGGGTTAGCTTTCTTT. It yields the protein CASTTGGLAFF.

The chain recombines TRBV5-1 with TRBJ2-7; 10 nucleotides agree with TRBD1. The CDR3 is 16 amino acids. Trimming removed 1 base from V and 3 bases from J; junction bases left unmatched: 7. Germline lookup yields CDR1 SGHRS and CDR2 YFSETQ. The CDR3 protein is CASSLTPGTGDYEQYF. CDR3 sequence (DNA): TGCGCCAGCAGCTTGACCCCCGGGACAGGGGACTACGAGCAGTACTTC. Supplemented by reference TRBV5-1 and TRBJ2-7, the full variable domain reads KAGVTQTPRYLIKTRGQQVTLSCSPISGHRSVSWYQQTPGQGLQFLFEYFSETQRNKGNFPGRFSGRQFSNSRSEMNVSTLELGDSALYLCASSLTPGTGDYEQYFGPGTRLTVT.

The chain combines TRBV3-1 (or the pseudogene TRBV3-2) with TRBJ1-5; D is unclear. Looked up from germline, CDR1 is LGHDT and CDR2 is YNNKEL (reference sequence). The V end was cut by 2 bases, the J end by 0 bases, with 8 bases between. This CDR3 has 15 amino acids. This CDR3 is CASSQIGGSNQPQHF. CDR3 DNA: TGTGCCAGCAGCCAAATAGGCGGTAGCAATCAGCCCCAGCATTTT.

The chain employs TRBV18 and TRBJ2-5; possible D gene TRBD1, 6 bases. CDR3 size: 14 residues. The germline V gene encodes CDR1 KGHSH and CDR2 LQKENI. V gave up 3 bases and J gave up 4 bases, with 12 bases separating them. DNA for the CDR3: TGTGCCAGCTCACCTCTGGACAGCCGAGAGACCCAGTACTTC. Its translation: CASSPLDSRETQYF.

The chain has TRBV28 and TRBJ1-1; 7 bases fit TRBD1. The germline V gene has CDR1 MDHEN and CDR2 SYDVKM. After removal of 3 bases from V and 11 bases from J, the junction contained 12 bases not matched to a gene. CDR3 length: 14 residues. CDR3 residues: CASSFAGTAEGAFF. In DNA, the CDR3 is TGTGCCAGCAGTTTCGCAGGGACAGCGGAAGGCGCTTTCTTT. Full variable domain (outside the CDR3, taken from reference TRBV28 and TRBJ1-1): DVKVTQSSRYLVKRTGEKVFLECVQDMDHENMFWYRQDPGLGLRLIYFSYDVKMKEKGDIPEGYSVSREKKERFSLILESASTNQTSMYLCASSFAGTAEGAFFGQGTRLTVV.

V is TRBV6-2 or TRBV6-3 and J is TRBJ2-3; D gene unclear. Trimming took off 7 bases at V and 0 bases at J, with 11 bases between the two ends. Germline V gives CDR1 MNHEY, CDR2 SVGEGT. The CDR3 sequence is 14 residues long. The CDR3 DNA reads TGTGCCAGCACCCCACGCGCCAGCACAGATACGCAGTATTTT. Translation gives CASTPRASTDTQYF.

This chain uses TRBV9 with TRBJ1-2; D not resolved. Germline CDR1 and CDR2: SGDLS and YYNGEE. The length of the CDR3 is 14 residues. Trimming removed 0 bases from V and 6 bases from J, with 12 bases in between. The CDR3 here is CASSVDAGFNGYTF. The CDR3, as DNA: TGTGCCAGCAGCGTAGATGCAGGTTTTAATGGCTACACCTTC. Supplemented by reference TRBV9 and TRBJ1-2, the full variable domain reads DSGVTQTPKHLITATGQRVTLRCSPRSGDLSVYWYQQSLDQGLQFLIQYYNGEERAKGNILERFSAQQFPDLHSELNLSSLELGDSALYFCASSVDAGFNGYTFGSGTRLTVV.

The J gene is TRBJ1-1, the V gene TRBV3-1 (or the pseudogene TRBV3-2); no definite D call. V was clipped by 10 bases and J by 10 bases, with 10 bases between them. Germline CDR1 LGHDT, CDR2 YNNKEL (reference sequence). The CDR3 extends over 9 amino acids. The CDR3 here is CAISPSAFF. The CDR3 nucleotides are TGTGCCATATCCCCCTCAGCTTTCTTT.

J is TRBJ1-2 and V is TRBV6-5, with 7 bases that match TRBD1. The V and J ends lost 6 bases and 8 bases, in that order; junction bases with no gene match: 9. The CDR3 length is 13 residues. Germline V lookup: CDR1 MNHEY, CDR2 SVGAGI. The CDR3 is CASSRTGTAGYTF. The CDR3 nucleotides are TGTGCCAGCAGCCGCACCGGGACAGCCGGCTACACCTTC.

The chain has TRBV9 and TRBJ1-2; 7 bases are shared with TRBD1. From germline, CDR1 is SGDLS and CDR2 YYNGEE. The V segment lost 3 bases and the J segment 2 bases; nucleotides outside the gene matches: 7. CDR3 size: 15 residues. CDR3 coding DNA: TGTGCCAGCAGCGAAGTATCGGGACAGAACTATGGCTACACCTTC. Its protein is CASSEVSGQNYGYTF.

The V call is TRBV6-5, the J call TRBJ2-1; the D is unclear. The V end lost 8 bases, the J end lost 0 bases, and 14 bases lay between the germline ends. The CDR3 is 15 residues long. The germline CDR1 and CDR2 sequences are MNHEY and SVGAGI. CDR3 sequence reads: CASLSARGSYNEQFF. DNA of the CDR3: TGTGCCAGCCTAAGCGCTCGCGGCTCCTACAATGAGCAGTTCTTC.

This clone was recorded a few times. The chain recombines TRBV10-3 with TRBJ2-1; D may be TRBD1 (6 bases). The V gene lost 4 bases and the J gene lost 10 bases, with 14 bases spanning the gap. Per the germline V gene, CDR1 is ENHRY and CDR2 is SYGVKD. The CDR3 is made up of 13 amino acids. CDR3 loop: CAISVTQGGEQFF. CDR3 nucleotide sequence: TGTGCCATCAGTGTCACACAGGGCGGGGAGCAGTTCTTC.

The CDR3 DNA reads as TGTGCCAGCACGTCCGGAGGAGATACGCAGTATTTT. It translates to CASTSGGDTQYF. J is TRBJ2-3 and V is TRBV3-1 (or the pseudogene TRBV3-2); TRBD2 is a possible D gene (5 bases). V shed 7 bases and J shed 5 bases, with 10 bases lying between them. Looked up from germline, CDR1 is LGHDT and CDR2 is YNNKEL (reference sequence). There are 12 residues in the CDR3.

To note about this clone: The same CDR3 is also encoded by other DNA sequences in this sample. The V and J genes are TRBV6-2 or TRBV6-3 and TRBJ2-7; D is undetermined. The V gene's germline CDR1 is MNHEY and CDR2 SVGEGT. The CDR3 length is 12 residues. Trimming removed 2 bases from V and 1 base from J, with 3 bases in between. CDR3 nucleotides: TGTGCCAGCAGTTACCCGTCCTACGAGCAGTACTTC. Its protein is CASSYPSYEQYF.

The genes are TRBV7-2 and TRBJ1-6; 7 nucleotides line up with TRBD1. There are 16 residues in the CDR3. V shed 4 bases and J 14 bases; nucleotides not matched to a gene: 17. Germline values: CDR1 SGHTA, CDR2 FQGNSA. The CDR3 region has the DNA TGTGCCAGCAGCTCCCCCCCCCGGGACAGAGATATGACCCTCCACTTT. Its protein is CASSSPPRDRDMTLHF. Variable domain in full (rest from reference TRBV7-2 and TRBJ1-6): GAGVSQSPSNKVTEKGKDVELRCDPISGHTALYWYRQSLGQGLEFLIYFQGNSAPDKSGLPSDRFSAERTGGSVSTLTIQRTQQEDSAVYLCASSSPPRDRDMTLHFGNGTRLTVT.

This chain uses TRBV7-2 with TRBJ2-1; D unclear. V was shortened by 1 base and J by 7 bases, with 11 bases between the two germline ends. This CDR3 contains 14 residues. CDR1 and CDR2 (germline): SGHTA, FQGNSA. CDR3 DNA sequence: TGTGCCAGCAGCTTAGGTACTGCAGGTAATGAGCAGTTCTTC. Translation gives CASSLGTAGNEQFF. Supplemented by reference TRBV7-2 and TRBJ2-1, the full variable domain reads GAGVSQSPSNKVTEKGKDVELRCDPISGHTALYWYRQSLGQGLEFLIYFQGNSAPDKSGLPSDRFSAERTGGSVSTLTIQRTQQEDSAVYLCASSLGTAGNEQFFGPGTRLTVL.

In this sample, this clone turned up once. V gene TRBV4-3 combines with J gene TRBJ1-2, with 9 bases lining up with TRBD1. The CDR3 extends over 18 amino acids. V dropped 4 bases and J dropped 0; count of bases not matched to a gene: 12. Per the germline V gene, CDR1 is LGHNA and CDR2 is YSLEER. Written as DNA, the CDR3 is TGCGCCAGCAGCCCCGGACAGGGGCCGTCCTATGCTAACTATGGCTACACCTTC. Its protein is CASSPGQGPSYANYGYTF.